Following are 15 T cell receptor beta chains from one sample sequenced in a study of cytomegalovirus exposure and HLA in healthy donors. The PCR made use of 60 Vbeta and 13 Jbeta primers. The repertoire was sequenced with immunoSEQ multiplex PCR; TCRdb's copy has only in-frame clones and lacks some. The data show tens of thousands of clones, about 76% seen once. The specimen was PBMCs. These receptors all stem from a man aged 45-60 years in good health and CMV-seronegative.

This chain joins TRBV6-5 and TRBJ1-6; TRBD1 matches at 11 bases. V lost 7 bases, J lost 9 bases, and 5 bases stayed unmatched. The CDR3 extends over 14 amino acids. Germline loops: CDR1 MNHEY, CDR2 SVGAGI. The CDR3 protein is CASTSGQGASPLHF. CDR3 coding DNA: TGTGCCAGCACCTCAGGACAGGGGGCTTCACCCCTCCACTTT.

V and J are TRBV4-1 and TRBJ1-1; D might be TRBD1 (5 bases). Germline values: CDR1 MGHRA, CDR2 YSYEKL. V lost 0 bases and J lost 0, with 8 bases in between. The CDR3 runs to 15 residues. Here the CDR3 DNA reads TGCGCCAGCAGCCAAGAAGCGGGGGTGAACACTGAAGCTTTCTTT. Translation: CASSQEAGVNTEAFF.

The chain recombines TRBV5-4 with TRBJ1-4, with D possibly matching TRBD1 (5 bases). The germline V and J ends were trimmed by 3 bases and 7 bases, with 16 bases remaining between them. Germline V lookup: CDR1 SGHNT, CDR2 YYREEE (reference sequence). The CDR3 extends over 15 amino acids. The CDR3: CASSSGGEIAEKLFF. DNA for the CDR3: TGTGCCAGCAGCTCGGGGGGAGAGATAGCTGAAAAACTGTTTTTT.

The chain employs TRBV6-5 and TRBJ1-3, with D unclear. CDR3 length: 16 amino acids. The V and J ends lost 0 bases and 0 bases respectively, with 9 bases between them. Germline values: CDR1 MNHEY, CDR2 SVGAGI. CDR3 DNA: TGTGCCAGCAGTTACTCGGACGGGATCTCTGGAAACACCATATATTTT. Encoded protein: CASSYSDGISGNTIYF.

In its sample, this clone was seen a few times. V and J are TRBV5-1 and TRBJ2-2, with 10 bases lining up with TRBD1. The J segment lost 7 bases and the V segment lost 4 bases, leaving 4 bases of the junction unmatched. Germline V lookup: CDR1 SGHRS, CDR2 YFSETQ. There are 14 residues in the CDR3. CDR3 in amino acids: CASSDRGRVGELFF. In DNA, the CDR3 is TGCGCCAGCAGCGACAGGGGGCGCGTCGGGGAGCTGTTTTTT.

The chain recombines TRBV7-8 with TRBJ2-5, with 9 nucleotides matching TRBD2. The CDR3 spans 14 residues. V dropped 1 base and J dropped 4; count of bases not matched to a gene: 1. CDR1 is SGHVS, CDR2 FQNEAQ, per germline. CDR3 coding DNA: TGTGCCAGCAGCTTAGATAGCGGGGGAGAGACCCAGTACTTC. Translating gives CASSLDSGGETQYF.

This clone was picked up a small number of times. The chain recombines TRBV5-6 with TRBJ2-5, with 11 bases fitting TRBD2. In germline, CDR1 is SGHDT, CDR2 YYEEEE. V trimming: 4 bases; J trimming: 5 bases; junction bases outside the gene matches: 7. This CDR3 comprises 15 residues. CDR3 DNA sequence: TGTGCCAGCAGCCCTTTGGGACTAGCGGTGGAGACCCAGTACTTC. Translation: CASSPLGLAVETQYF.

This clone was found a few times. V usage is TRBV5-1 and J usage is TRBJ1-5, with D perhaps matching TRBD1 (6 bases). The CDR3 is 15 amino acids. Between the trimmed V and J ends, which lost 4 bases and 0 bases, there was a span of 11 bases. CDR1 and CDR2 (germline): SGHRS, YFSETQ. The DNA for the CDR3 is TGCGCCAGCAGCGCCGGGACACATAGCAATCAGCCCCAGCATTTT. Its protein is CASSAGTHSNQPQHF. The full variable domain, rest sourced from reference TRBV5-1 and TRBJ1-5, is KAGVTQTPRYLIKTRGQQVTLSCSPISGHRSVSWYQQTPGQGLQFLFEYFSETQRNKGNFPGRFSGRQFSNSRSEMNVSTLELGDSALYLCASSAGTHSNQPQHFGDGTRLSIL.

This clone showed up just once. The chain has TRBV5-4 and TRBJ2-7; 8 bases fit TRBD1. Per the germline V gene, CDR1 is SGHNT and CDR2 is YYREEE (reference sequence). There are 15 residues in the CDR3. The J segment lost 5 bases and the V segment lost 4 bases, leaving 11 bases of the junction unmatched. Here the CDR3 DNA reads TGTGCCAGCAGCACAAGGGACAGGTGGTCCGACGAGCAGTACTTC. Its protein product is CASSTRDRWSDEQYF.

The CDR3 DNA is TGTGCCAGCAGTCCCCTAGATGGCACAGATACGCAGTATTTT. Translated, it gives CASSPLDGTDTQYF. The rearrangement links TRBV27 to TRBJ2-3, with no clear D. V was cut by 5 bases and J by 1 base, with 10 bases left in between. CDR3 length: 14 residues. From germline, CDR1 is MNHEY and CDR2 SMNVEV (reference sequence).

Remarks on this clone: Compared with germline, one end of the junction differs, possibly owing to a read error. This chain uses TRBV2 with TRBJ2-1; 7 nucleotides agree with TRBD1. Germline-derived CDR1 and CDR2 are SNHLY and FYNNEI. This CDR3 is 14 amino acids long. As DNA, the CDR3 is TGTGCCTGCAGGACAGGCTTCGTATACAATGAGCAGTTCTTC. Residues: CACRTGFVYNEQFF. The full variable domain, rest sourced from reference TRBV2 and TRBJ2-1, is EPEVTQTPSHQVTQMGQEVILRCVPISNHLYFYWYRQILGQKVEFLVSFYNNEISEKSEIFDDQFSVERPDGSNFTLKIRSTKLEDSAMYFCACRTGFVYNEQFFGPGTRLTVL.

This clone showed up just a few times. This chain joins TRBV6-5 and TRBJ2-7; D gene ambiguous. The CDR3 extends over 16 amino acids. Deletions cut 2 bases from V and 3 bases from J, with 17 bases between. The germline CDR1 and CDR2 sequences are MNHEY and SVGAGI. DNA for the CDR3: TGTGCCAGCAGTTACAGACCCGAATCTAGGCTCTACGAGCAGTACTTC. This gives the protein CASSYRPESRLYEQYF.

V is TRBV7-9 and J is TRBJ2-3; 7 bases align to TRBD1. V lost 10 bases, J lost 0 bases, and 16 bases stayed unmatched. The CDR3 has 17 residues. CDR1 and CDR2 from the germline V gene are SEHNR and FQNEAQ (reference sequence). Written as DNA, the CDR3 is TGTGCCATCCAACTCCAGACAGGGCGCTCTAGCACAGATACGCAGTATTTT. Its protein is CAIQLQTGRSSTDTQYF.

The CDR3 region is CASSIVIDQPQHF. CDR3 in DNA: TGTGCCAGCAGTATCGTGATAGATCAGCCCCAGCATTTT. This sequence joins TRBV7-2 and TRBJ1-5; D is unresolved. The germline gives CDR1 SGHTA, CDR2 FQGNSA. The CDR3 contains 13 residues. Trimming cost V 6 bases and J 5 bases, with 11 bases left between them. The full variable domain, its missing parts supplied by reference TRBV7-2 and TRBJ1-5, is GAGVSQSPSNKVTEKGKDVELRCDPISGHTALYWYRQSLGQGLEFLIYFQGNSAPDKSGLPSDRFSAERTGGSVSTLTIQRTQQEDSAVYLCASSIVIDQPQHFGDGTRLSIL.

The chain carries TRBV7-6 and TRBJ2-5, with TRBD2 identical over 9 bases. Germline V gene sequence: CDR1 SGHVS, CDR2 FNYEAQ. CDR3 length equals 15 residues. J gave up 8 bases and V 5 bases, and 12 bases lay outside the gene matches. DNA of the CDR3: TGTGCCAGCAGCCGTACTAGCGGGCTACAGGGTACCCAGTACTTC. Translating it yields CASSRTSGLQGTQYF.